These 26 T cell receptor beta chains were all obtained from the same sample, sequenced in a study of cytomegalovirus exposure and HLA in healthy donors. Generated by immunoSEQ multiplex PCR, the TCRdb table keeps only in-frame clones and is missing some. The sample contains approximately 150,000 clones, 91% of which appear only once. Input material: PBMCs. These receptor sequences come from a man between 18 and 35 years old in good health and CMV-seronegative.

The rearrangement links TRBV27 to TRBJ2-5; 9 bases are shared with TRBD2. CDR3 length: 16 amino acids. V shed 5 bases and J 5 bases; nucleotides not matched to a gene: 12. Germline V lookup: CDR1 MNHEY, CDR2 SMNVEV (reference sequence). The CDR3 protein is CASSLSLAGALETQYF. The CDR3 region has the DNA TGTGCCAGCAGTCTTAGTTTAGCGGGGGCACTGGAGACCCAGTACTTC.

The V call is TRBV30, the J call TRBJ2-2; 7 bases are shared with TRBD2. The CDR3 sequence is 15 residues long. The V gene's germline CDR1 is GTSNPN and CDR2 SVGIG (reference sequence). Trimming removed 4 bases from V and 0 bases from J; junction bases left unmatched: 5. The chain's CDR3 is CAWMVAGANTGELFF. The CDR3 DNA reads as TGTGCCTGGATGGTCGCGGGGGCGAACACCGGGGAGCTGTTTTTT.

The CDR3 loop reads CASSEAGQGSDTQYF. The DNA for the CDR3 is TGCGCCAGCAGTGAAGCCGGACAGGGGTCAGATACGCAGTATTTT. The J gene is TRBJ2-3, the V gene TRBV10-1; 9 nucleotides line up with TRBD1. Germline V gives CDR1 WNHNN, CDR2 SYGVQD (reference sequence). Trimming at V came to 3 bases and at J to 4 bases, leaving 5 bases not matched to a gene. CDR3 length: 15 residues.

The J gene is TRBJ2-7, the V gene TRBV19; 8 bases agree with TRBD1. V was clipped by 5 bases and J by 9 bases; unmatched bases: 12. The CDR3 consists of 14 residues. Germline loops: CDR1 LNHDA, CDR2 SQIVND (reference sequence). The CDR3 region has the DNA TGTGCCAGTAGTTCTACAGGGGGGCACTTGGGGCAGTACTTC. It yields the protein CASSSTGGHLGQYF. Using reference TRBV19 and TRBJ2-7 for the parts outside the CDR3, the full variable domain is DGGITQSPKYLFRKEGQNVTLSCEQNLNHDAMYWYRQDPGQGLRLIYYSQIVNDFQKGDIAEGYSVSREKKESFPLTVTSAQKNPTAFYLCASSSTGGHLGQYFGPGTRLTVT.

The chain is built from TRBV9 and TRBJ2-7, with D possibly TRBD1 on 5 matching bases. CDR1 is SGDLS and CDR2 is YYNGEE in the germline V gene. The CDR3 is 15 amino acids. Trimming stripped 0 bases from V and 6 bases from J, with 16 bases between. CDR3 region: CASSVGGYARAEQYF. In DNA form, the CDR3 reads TGTGCCAGCAGCGTAGGGGGCTACGCCAGGGCCGAGCAGTACTTC.

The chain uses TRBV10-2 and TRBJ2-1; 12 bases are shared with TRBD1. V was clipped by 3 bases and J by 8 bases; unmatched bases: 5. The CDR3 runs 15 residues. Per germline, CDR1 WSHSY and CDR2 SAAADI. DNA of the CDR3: TGCGCCAGCAGTGACCCGGGACAGGGGGCTGATGAGCAGTTCTTC. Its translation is CASSDPGQGADEQFF.

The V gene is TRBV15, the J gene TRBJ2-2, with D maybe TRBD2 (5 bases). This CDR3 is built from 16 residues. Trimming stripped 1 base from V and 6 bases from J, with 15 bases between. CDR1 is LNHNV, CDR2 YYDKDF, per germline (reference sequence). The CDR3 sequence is CATSRAGSRLSGELFF. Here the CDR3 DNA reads TGTGCCACCAGCAGAGCGGGATCGAGATTGTCCGGGGAGCTGTTTTTT. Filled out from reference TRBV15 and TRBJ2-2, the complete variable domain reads DAMVIQNPRYQVTQFGKPVTLSCSQTLNHNVMYWYQQKSSQAPKLLFHYYDKDFNNEADTPDNFQSRRPNTSFCFLDIRSPGLGDTAMYLCATSRAGSRLSGELFFGEGSRLTVL.

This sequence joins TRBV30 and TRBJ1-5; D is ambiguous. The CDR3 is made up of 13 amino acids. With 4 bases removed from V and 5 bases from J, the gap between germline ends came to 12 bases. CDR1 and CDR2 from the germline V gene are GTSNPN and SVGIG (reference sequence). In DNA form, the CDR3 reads TGTGCCTGGAACTCTGACACTGATCAGCCCCAGCATTTT. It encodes CAWNSDTDQPQHF.

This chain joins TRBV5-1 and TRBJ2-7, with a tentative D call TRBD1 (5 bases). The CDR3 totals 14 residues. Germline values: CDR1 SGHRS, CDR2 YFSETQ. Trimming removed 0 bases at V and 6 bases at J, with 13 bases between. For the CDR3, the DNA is TGCGCCAGCAGCTTGGGAACGGCAGGGCTCGAGCAGTACTTC. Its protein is CASSLGTAGLEQYF.

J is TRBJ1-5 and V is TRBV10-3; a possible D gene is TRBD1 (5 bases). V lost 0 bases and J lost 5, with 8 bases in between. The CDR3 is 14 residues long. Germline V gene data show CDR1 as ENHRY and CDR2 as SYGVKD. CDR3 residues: CAISESTADQPQHF. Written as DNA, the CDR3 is TGTGCCATCAGTGAGTCGACAGCCGATCAGCCCCAGCATTTT.

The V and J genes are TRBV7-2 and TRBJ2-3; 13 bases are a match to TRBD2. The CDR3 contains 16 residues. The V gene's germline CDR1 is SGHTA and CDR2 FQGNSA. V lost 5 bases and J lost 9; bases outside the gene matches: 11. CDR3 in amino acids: CASSARGTSGIGTQYF. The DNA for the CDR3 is TGTGCCAGCAGCGCCCGGGGGACTAGCGGGATCGGCACGCAGTATTTT.

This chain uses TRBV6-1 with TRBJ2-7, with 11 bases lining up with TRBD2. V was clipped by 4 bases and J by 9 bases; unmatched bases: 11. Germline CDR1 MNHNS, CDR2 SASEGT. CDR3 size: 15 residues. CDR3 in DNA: TGTGCCAGCAGTGGAGGGACTAGCGGAAATATGGGGCAGTACTTC. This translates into CASSGGTSGNMGQYF.

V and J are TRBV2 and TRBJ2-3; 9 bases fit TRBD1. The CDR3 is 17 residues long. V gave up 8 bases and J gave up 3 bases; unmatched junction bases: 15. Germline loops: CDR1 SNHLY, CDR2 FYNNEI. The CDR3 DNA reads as TGTGCCAGCCAGCCGCTTCTACAGGGGGCGAGAACAGATACGCAGTATTTT. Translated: CASQPLLQGARTDTQYF.

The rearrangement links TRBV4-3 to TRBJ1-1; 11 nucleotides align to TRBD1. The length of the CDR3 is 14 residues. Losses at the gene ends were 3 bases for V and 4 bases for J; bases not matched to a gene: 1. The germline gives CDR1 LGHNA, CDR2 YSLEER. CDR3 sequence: CASSQDRGPTEAFF. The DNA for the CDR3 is TGCGCCAGCAGCCAGGACAGGGGGCCCACTGAAGCTTTCTTT.

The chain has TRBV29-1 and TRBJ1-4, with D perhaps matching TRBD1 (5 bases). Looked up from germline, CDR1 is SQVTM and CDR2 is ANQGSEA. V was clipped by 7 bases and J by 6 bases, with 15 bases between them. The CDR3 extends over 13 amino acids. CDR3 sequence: CSATQGSYEKLFF. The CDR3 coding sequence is TGCAGCGCCACCCAGGGATCCTATGAAAAACTGTTTTTT. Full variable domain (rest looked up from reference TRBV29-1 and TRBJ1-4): SAVISQKPSRDICQRGTSLTIQCQVDSQVTMMFWYRQQPGQSLTLIATANQGSEATYESGFVIDKFPISRPNLTFSTLTVSNMSPEDSSIYLCSATQGSYEKLFFGSGTQLSVL.

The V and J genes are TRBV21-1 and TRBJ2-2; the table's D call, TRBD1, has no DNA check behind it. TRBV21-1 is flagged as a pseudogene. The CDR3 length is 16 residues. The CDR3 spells CASNHRGCVDTGELFF. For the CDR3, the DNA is TGTGCCAGCAACCACAGGGGTTGTGTGGACACCGGGGAGCTGTTTTTT.

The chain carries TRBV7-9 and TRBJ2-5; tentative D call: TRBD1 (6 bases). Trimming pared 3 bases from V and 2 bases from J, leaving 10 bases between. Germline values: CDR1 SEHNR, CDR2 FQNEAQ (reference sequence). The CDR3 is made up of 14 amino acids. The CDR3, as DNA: TGTGCCAGCAGCTTTGACAGGAGACAAGAGACCCAGTACTTC. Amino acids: CASSFDRRQETQYF.

The DNA for the CDR3 is TGTGCCACCAGCAGAGATAGGGGGACAACCGGGGAGCTGTTTTTT. Translated, it gives CATSRDRGTTGELFF. This chain links TRBV15 with TRBJ2-2; D is perhaps TRBD1 (6 bases). This CDR3 contains 15 residues. The V end lost 0 bases, the J end lost 5 bases, and 10 bases lay between the germline ends. Germline CDR1 and CDR2: LNHNV and YYDKDF (reference sequence). Complete variable domain (other parts from reference TRBV15 and TRBJ2-2): DAMVIQNPRYQVTQFGKPVTLSCSQTLNHNVMYWYQQKSSQAPKLLFHYYDKDFNNEADTPDNFQSRRPNTSFCFLDIRSPGLGDTAMYLCATSRDRGTTGELFFGEGSRLTVL.

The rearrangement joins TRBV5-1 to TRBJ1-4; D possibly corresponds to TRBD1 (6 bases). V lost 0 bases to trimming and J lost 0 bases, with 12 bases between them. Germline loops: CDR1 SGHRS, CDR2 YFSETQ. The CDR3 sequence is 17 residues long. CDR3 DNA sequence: TGCGCCAGCAGCTTGGCCGGACAGTATGCAACTAATGAAAAACTGTTTTTT. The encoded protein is CASSLAGQYATNEKLFF. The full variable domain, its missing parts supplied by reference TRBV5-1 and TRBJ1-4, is KAGVTQTPRYLIKTRGQQVTLSCSPISGHRSVSWYQQTPGQGLQFLFEYFSETQRNKGNFPGRFSGRQFSNSRSEMNVSTLELGDSALYLCASSLAGQYATNEKLFFGSGTQLSVL.

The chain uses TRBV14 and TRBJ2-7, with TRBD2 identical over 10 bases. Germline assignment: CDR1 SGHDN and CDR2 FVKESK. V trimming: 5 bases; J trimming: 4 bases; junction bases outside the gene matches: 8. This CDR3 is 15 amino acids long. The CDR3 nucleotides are TGTGCCAGCAGCGAAAGCGGGAGGGCCGGGTACGAGCAGTACGTC. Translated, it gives CASSESGRAGYEQYV.

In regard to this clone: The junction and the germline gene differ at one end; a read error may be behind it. The CDR3 is CASSSDRISDQPQHF. CDR3 bases: TGTGCCAGCAGTTCGGACAGGATTAGCGATCAGCCCCAGCATTTT. This chain joins TRBV6-5 and TRBJ1-5; 7 bases agree with TRBD1. Looked up from germline, CDR1 is MNHEY and CDR2 is SVGAGI. The CDR3 runs 15 residues.

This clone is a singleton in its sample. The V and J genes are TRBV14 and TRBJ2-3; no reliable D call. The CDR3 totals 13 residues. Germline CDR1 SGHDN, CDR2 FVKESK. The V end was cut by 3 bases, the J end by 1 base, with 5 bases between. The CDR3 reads CASSQAGTDTQYF. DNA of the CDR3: TGTGCCAGCAGCCAGGCCGGCACAGATACGCAGTATTTT.

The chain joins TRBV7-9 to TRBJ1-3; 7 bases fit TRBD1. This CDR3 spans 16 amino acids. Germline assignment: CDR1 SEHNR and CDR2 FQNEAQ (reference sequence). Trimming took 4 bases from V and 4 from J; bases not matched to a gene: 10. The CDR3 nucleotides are TGTGCCAGCAGCTCCCGCACAGGGGAAGACGGAAACACCATATATTTT. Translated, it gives CASSSRTGEDGNTIYF.

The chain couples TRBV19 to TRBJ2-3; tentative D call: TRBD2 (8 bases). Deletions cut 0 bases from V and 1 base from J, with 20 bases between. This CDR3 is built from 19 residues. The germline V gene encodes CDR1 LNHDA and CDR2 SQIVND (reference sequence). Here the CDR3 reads CASSIDRIAGQLGTDTQYF. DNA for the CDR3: TGTGCCAGTAGTATAGACCGCATAGCGGGACAGTTAGGCACAGATACGCAGTATTTT.

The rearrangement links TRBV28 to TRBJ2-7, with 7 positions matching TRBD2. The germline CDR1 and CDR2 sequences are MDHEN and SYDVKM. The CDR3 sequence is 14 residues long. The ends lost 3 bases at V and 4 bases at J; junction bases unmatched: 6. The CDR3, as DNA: TGTGCCAGCAGTTTGGGGAGGGGTGGGTACGAGCAGTACGTC. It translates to CASSLGRGGYEQYV.

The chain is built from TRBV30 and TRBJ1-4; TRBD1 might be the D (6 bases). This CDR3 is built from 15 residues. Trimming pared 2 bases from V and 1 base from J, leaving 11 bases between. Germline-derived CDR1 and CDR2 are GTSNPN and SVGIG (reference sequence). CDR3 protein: CAWSLRQETNEKLFF. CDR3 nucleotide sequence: TGTGCCTGGAGTCTGAGACAGGAAACTAATGAAAAACTGTTTTTT.